This passage covers 14 T cell receptor beta chains from one sample sequenced in a study of blood T cell repertoires in COVID-19. Sequencing used immunoSEQ multiplex PCR; TCRdb keeps in-frame clones, though not all of them. The table has about 150,000 clones, more than 65% seen once. Material for sequencing was peripheral blood. The source of these receptors is a woman in her fifties or sixties with acute or convalescent COVID-19.

The chain couples TRBV7-2 to TRBJ2-6, with TRBD1 identical over 7 bases. Looked up from germline, CDR1 is SGHTA and CDR2 is FQGNSA. The V segment lost 2 bases and the J segment 2 bases; nucleotides outside the gene matches: 0. The CDR3 is 15 residues long. CDR3 nucleotide sequence: TGTGCCAGCAGCTTACAGGGGGCTGGGGCCAACGTCCTGACTTTC. Translating gives CASSLQGAGANVLTF.

The chain joins TRBV24-1 to TRBJ2-3; 8 positions agree with TRBD2. V was pared by 1 base and J by 2 bases, with 7 bases of the junction left unmatched. This CDR3 spans 17 amino acids. Germline values: CDR1 KGHDR, CDR2 SFDVKD. Written as DNA, the CDR3 is TGTGCCACCAGTGATTTTTTAGCGGGACGATACACAGATACGCAGTATTTT. Its translation: CATSDFLAGRYTDTQYF.

V is TRBV3-1 (or the pseudogene TRBV3-2) and J is TRBJ2-2, with D hard to call. The CDR3 consists of 13 residues. V lost 8 bases, J lost 1 base, and 8 bases lay in between. CDR1 is LGHDT and CDR2 is YNNKEL in the germline V gene (reference sequence). CDR3 loop: CASGLLNTGELFF. The DNA of the CDR3 is TGTGCCAGCGGGCTTTTGAACACCGGGGAGCTGTTTTTT.

This chain joins TRBV7-9 and TRBJ1-2, with D uncertain. Trimming pared 0 bases from V and 6 bases from J, leaving 14 bases between. Germline lookup yields CDR1 SEHNR and CDR2 FQNEAQ (reference sequence). The CDR3 is 15 amino acids. The CDR3 DNA reads as TGTGCCAGCAGCTTAGCCCAGGTCGCTGGCCATGGCTACACCTTC. Translation gives CASSLAQVAGHGYTF.

V usage is TRBV15 and J usage is TRBJ1-2; 11 bases align to TRBD1. This CDR3 spans 15 amino acids. CDR1 and CDR2 (germline): LNHNV, YYDKDF (reference sequence). With V trimmed by 3 bases and J by 4 bases, 4 bases remained unmatched. The CDR3 sequence: CATSSRTGGAYGYTF. The CDR3 DNA follows: TGTGCCACCAGCAGCCGGACAGGGGGCGCCTATGGCTACACCTTC.

This chain uses TRBV5-1 with TRBJ2-3, with D perhaps TRBD1 (6 bases). Germline CDR1 SGHRS, CDR2 YFSETQ. CDR3 length: 14 amino acids. The V end was cut by 3 bases, the J end by 5 bases, with 13 bases between. The CDR3 DNA reads TGCGCCAGCAGCTCAACAACAGGGCAAGATACGCAGTATTTT. This codes for CASSSTTGQDTQYF.

The V and J genes are TRBV27 and TRBJ2-4; D possibly corresponds to TRBD1 (6 bases). The CDR3 extends over 16 amino acids. V was cut by 2 bases and J by 0 bases, with 11 bases left in between. Germline V gene data show CDR1 as MNHEY and CDR2 as SMNVEV (reference sequence). DNA of the CDR3: TGTGCCAGCAGTTTAACAGGGATGATAGCCAAAAACATTCAGTACTTC. Translation gives CASSLTGMIAKNIQYF.

The chain combines TRBV4-3 with TRBJ1-5; maybe TRBD1 (5 bases). Trimming removed 6 bases from V and 0 bases from J, with 12 bases in between. The CDR3 covers 15 residues. Germline assignment: CDR1 LGHNA and CDR2 YSLEER. The DNA for the CDR3 is TGCGCCAGCAGTCGCGGGGCTTATAGCAATCAGCCCCAGCATTTT. It specifies CASSRGAYSNQPQHF.

The DNA of the CDR3 is TGTGCTAGTGGTTTGACTAGCGGCCCCCAGTTCTTC. It yields the protein CASGLTSGPQFF. The rearrangement joins TRBV12-5 to TRBJ2-1, with 8 bases matching TRBD2. Germline values: CDR1 LGHNT, CDR2 FRNRAP. This CDR3 spans 12 amino acids. Trimming cost V 2 bases and J 13 bases; bases outside gene matches: 4.

This chain joins TRBV19 and TRBJ1-1; D remains unclear. The V gene lost 3 bases and the J gene lost 0 bases, with 11 bases spanning the gap. CDR1 is LNHDA and CDR2 is SQIVND in the germline V gene (reference sequence). This CDR3 comprises 15 residues. Written as DNA, the CDR3 is TGTGCCAGTAGTATCAAGCCAGGCATGAACACTGAAGCTTTCTTT. This encodes CASSIKPGMNTEAFF.

The chain is built from TRBV4-1 and TRBJ2-7, with a weak D call TRBD1 (7 bases). Per germline, CDR1 MGHRA and CDR2 YSYEKL. V lost 0 bases to trimming and J lost 7 bases, with 16 bases between them. The CDR3 spans 15 residues. The CDR3 DNA reads as TGCGCCAGCAGCCAAGAACCGGGACCAGGGGGGGAGCAGTACTTC. Translated: CASSQEPGPGGEQYF.

The rearrangement uses TRBV27 and TRBJ2-5; D possibly corresponds to TRBD1 (6 bases). The CDR3 contains 13 residues. V was trimmed by 9 bases and J by 1 base, leaving 12 bases between them. The germline V gene encodes CDR1 MNHEY and CDR2 SMNVEV (reference sequence). The CDR3 region has the DNA TGTGCCAGTGCTCAGGGGCTCCAAGAGACCCAGTACTTC. Protein sequence: CASAQGLQETQYF.

The genes are TRBV5-1 and TRBJ2-5; unclear D gene. V lost 0 bases, J lost 2 bases, and 5 bases lay in between. This CDR3 comprises 13 residues. The V gene's germline CDR1 is SGHRS and CDR2 YFSETQ. The CDR3 region is CASSLGAQETQYF. The CDR3 region has the DNA TGCGCCAGCAGCTTGGGGGCACAAGAGACCCAGTACTTC.

The V call is TRBV13, the J call TRBJ1-6; 10 bases align to TRBD1. Germline V CDR1 and CDR2: PRHDT, FYEKMQ (reference sequence). V dropped 5 bases and J dropped 9; count of bases not matched to a gene: 4. This CDR3 has 14 residues. Here the CDR3 DNA reads TGTGCCAGCAGCCCTGACAGGGGGCTTTCACCCCTCCACTTT. It yields the protein CASSPDRGLSPLHF.